The source of this T cell receptor beta chain is a study of cytomegalovirus exposure and HLA in healthy donors. The sample holds a few counts of this clone. What it binds is not known. Study results and limitations: Analysis performed later found over 15,000 TCR beta sequences associated with HLA alleles at 0.05 false discovery rate. There was a cluster of highly shared sequence variants that was likely a sequencing artifact. In a later analysis, HLA-C alleles had the fewest associated TCRs, DRB1 alleles the most.

CDR3 length: 15 residues. CDR1 LNHDA and CDR2 SQIVND come from the germline V gene (reference sequence). The germline V and J ends were trimmed by 5 bases and 5 bases, with 17 bases remaining between them. The PCR ran on 60 Vbeta and 13 Jbeta primers. The assay was immunoSEQ multiplex PCR, and TCRdb's table has in-frame clones only and misses some. The sample has some 180,000 clones; 76% are singletons. Sample: PBMCs. This TCR derives from a woman aged 30 to 39 in good health and CMV-seropositive. The V and J genes are TRBV19 and TRBJ2-3, with a weak D call TRBD1 (6 bases). CDR3 sequence: CASSFTDRGKDTQYF. CDR3 nucleotides: TGTGCCAGTAGTTTTACGGACAGAGGAAAAGATACGCAGTATTTT.